The clone carrying this T cell receptor (beta chain) was picked up many times. The antigen is undetermined. The record originates from a study of neurological immune-mediated disorders. Every sequencing run gave over 200 million TCR-beta sequences, taken from 15-18 subjects. TCRdb reanalysed the 5' RACE reads using MiXCR and keeps one entry per CDR3 protein. The repertoire includes approximately 46,000 distinct CDR3 sequences, 10% to 13% of them detected once, and roughly 5.3% sits in the top ten. Study results and limitations: There were no CDR3 amino acid sequences shared by expanded clones across subjects, a result suggesting private repertoires in all groups. Patients with HTLV-1-associated myelopathy showed the most TCR clonal expansion. Those with multiple sclerosis showed the least, falling below healthy controls.

Germline V CDR1 and CDR2: MNHEY, SVGEGT. The length of the CDR3 is 15 residues. The V and J ends lost 3 bases and 4 bases respectively, with 10 bases between them. This sequence was found in a man between 70 and 80 years old with HTLV-1-associated myelopathy (HAM/TSP). Material: PBMCs. The gene calls are TRBV6-2 or TRBV6-3 and TRBJ2-6, with D uncertain. CDR3: CASSYLVGGANVLTF. The CDR3 region has the DNA TGTGCCAGCAGTTATTTGGTTGGCGGGGCCAACGTCCTGACTTTC.